This entry lists 13 T cell receptor beta chains sequenced from one sample in a study of blood T cell repertoires in COVID-19. TCRdb keeps only in-frame clones here, not all; method: immunoSEQ multiplex PCR. The data contain hundreds of thousands of clones, 70% to 85% of them singletons. Sequencing input: peripheral blood. Source of these receptors: a woman of 80 years or more with acute or convalescent COVID-19.

The genes are TRBV19 and TRBJ2-7, with 8 nucleotides matching TRBD2. Germline assignment: CDR1 LNHDA and CDR2 SQIVND (reference sequence). V lost 10 bases and J lost 6; bases outside the gene matches: 17. This CDR3 contains 15 residues. As DNA, the CDR3 is TGTGCCAATAGCCCCCCCGCCGGGACTAGTACCGAGCAGTACTTC. Translating gives CANSPPAGTSTEQYF.

Written as DNA, the CDR3 is TGTGCCAGCAGCCCAGTGACCGGGGAGCTGTTTTTT. Amino acid sequence: CASSPVTGELFF. The genes are TRBV7-3 and TRBJ2-2; D remains unclear. V dropped 5 bases and J dropped 5 bases, with 6 bases sitting between them. The germline gives CDR1 SGHTA, CDR2 FQGTGA. CDR3 length: 12 amino acids.

The V and J genes are TRBV14 and TRBJ2-1; weak D call: TRBD2 (6 bases). The CDR3 sequence is 14 residues long. Between the trimmed V and J ends, which lost 5 bases and 5 bases, there was a span of 13 bases. Germline CDR1 and CDR2: SGHDN and FVKESK. CDR3 region: CASSFGGAHNEQFF. CDR3 DNA: TGTGCCAGCAGCTTCGGAGGGGCCCACAATGAGCAGTTCTTC.

About this clone itself: The same CDR3 can be traced to other DNA sequences in this sample. This sequence joins TRBV30 and TRBJ1-1, with D perhaps TRBD1 (5 bases). CDR3 length: 13 amino acids. V lost 3 bases to trimming and J lost 2 bases, with 10 bases between them. Germline loops: CDR1 GTSNPN, CDR2 SVGIG (reference sequence). The CDR3 here is CAWSREGNTEAFF. DNA for the CDR3: TGTGCCTGGAGCAGGGAGGGAAACACTGAAGCTTTCTTT.

The V and J genes are TRBV6-5 and TRBJ1-2; 10 bases align to TRBD1. This CDR3 spans 10 amino acids. Germline V lookup: CDR1 MNHEY, CDR2 SVGAGI. V dropped 10 bases and J dropped 9; count of bases not matched to a gene: 2. The CDR3 here is CATGQGSYTF. The CDR3 DNA is TGTGCCACGGGACAGGGGAGCTACACCTTC.

The chain carries TRBV19 and TRBJ1-2; TRBD1 agrees at 9 bases. This CDR3 spans 15 amino acids. The V gene end was trimmed by 6 bases and the J gene end by 2 bases; junction bases not matched to a gene: 7. The germline V gene has CDR1 LNHDA and CDR2 SQIVND (reference sequence). The DNA of the CDR3 is TGTGCCAGTAGATCAACAGGGGGCAAAAACTATGGCTACACCTTC. Its translation is CASRSTGGKNYGYTF.

The chain combines TRBV11-2 with TRBJ2-7; 9 positions match TRBD2. The germline V gene has CDR1 SGHAT and CDR2 FQNNGV. There are 17 residues in the CDR3. Germline trimming cut 1 base from V and 7 bases from J; bases unmatched to any gene: 14. This CDR3 is CASSLVSGSPPRGEQYF. The CDR3 nucleotides read TGTGCCAGCAGCTTAGTTAGCGGGAGCCCTCCACGCGGTGAGCAGTACTTC.

V and J are TRBV9 and TRBJ2-5, with 9 bases matching TRBD2. The CDR3 has 16 amino acids. V gave up 3 bases and J gave up 4 bases; unmatched junction bases: 10. Germline assignment: CDR1 SGDLS and CDR2 YYNGEE. The CDR3 bases are TGTGCCAGCAGCGGCCGCGGGGGGGAGATCCGAGAGACCCAGTACTTC. Its protein product is CASSGRGGEIRETQYF.

V gene TRBV15 combines with J gene TRBJ2-5, with D uncertain. Germline V gene data show CDR1 as LNHNV and CDR2 as YYDKDF (reference sequence). This CDR3 has 15 amino acids. The V gene lost 0 bases and the J gene lost 1 base, with 9 bases spanning the gap. The CDR3 loop is CATSRDGQVQETQYF. DNA for the CDR3: TGTGCCACCAGCAGAGATGGCCAAGTCCAAGAGACCCAGTACTTC.

The chain is built from TRBV18 and TRBJ1-1, with 7 bases lining up with TRBD1. Germline V gives CDR1 KGHSH, CDR2 LQKENI. CDR3 length: 15 amino acids. The J segment lost 3 bases and the V segment lost 3 bases, leaving 7 bases of the junction unmatched. CDR3 region: CASSPSGTDYTEAFF. The CDR3 DNA follows: TGTGCCAGCTCACCCTCCGGGACAGACTACACTGAAGCTTTCTTT.

The gene calls are TRBV2 and TRBJ2-7; D perhaps matches TRBD1 (5 bases). This CDR3 is 14 amino acids long. V was shortened by 6 bases and J by 0 bases, with 12 bases between the two germline ends. Germline V gene data show CDR1 as SNHLY and CDR2 as FYNNEI. This CDR3 reads CASSSRTHSYEQYF. The CDR3 region has the DNA TGTGCCAGCAGCTCAAGGACACACTCCTACGAGCAGTACTTC.

V and J are TRBV12-3 or TRBV12-4 and TRBJ2-7; D perhaps matches TRBD2 (5 bases). V was shortened by 5 bases and J by 3 bases, with 11 bases between the two germline ends. This CDR3 is built from 13 residues. In DNA form, the CDR3 reads TGTGCCAGCAGTCCGTCGGGGTTCTACGAGCAGTACTTC. Its translation is CASSPSGFYEQYF.

The V call is TRBV27, the J call TRBJ1-2, with a tentative D call TRBD1 (6 bases). V lost 10 bases, J lost 3 bases, and 27 bases lay in between. Germline V gives CDR1 MNHEY, CDR2 SMNVEV (reference sequence). This CDR3 has 17 residues. In nucleotides, the CDR3 is TGTGCCACCAGCAGAGGGGACATACCTCAGGGATACTATGGCTACACCTTC. Its translation: CATSRGDIPQGYYGYTF.